The present T cell receptor (beta chain) was sequenced within a study of CXCR3-negative and CXCR3-positive naive CD8 T cells. Study conclusions and caveats: More hydrophobic TRB CDR3s were found in CXCR3-positive naive cells than in CXCR3-negative naive cells. Fresh PBMCs went into most assays, and CXCR3 expression partly declined after cryopreservation.

Preparation of TRB cDNA libraries relied on 5' RACE carrying UMI labels. One entry per CDR3 protein, without DNA, is what TCRdb gives after re-calling the 5' RACE reads. This table lists about 24,000 distinct CDR3 sequences. Worth noting for this clonotype: The antigen remains unidentified.

This clonotype was obtained from a human donor in good health. Some clones in this sample may be carry-over from other donors' samples. Sequencing was carried out using naive CXCR3- CD8+ T cells from blood. The subset: CD45RO-CCR7+CD27+CD95- naive CD8+ T cells lacking CXCR3 (TNR3-).

The chain's CDR3 is CSASLVELRYEQYF. This chain uses TRBV20-1 with TRBJ2-7. Germline V gene sequence: CDR1 DFQATT, CDR2 SNEGSKA (reference sequence). The length of the CDR3 is 14 residues.